This TCR beta chain originates from a study of T cells after yellow fever vaccination. This clonotype has more than one count but fewer than ten. Its target is not known. Regarding the study as a whole: Secondary responses were weaker yet peaked faster, day 5 versus 15.

V shed 7 bases and J 6 bases; nucleotides not matched to a gene: 19. The CDR3 loop spans 17 amino acids. Germline V gene sequence: CDR1 MNHNS, CDR2 SASEGT. A single record per CDR3 protein comes from TCRdb applying MiXCR to the 5' RACE reads. This sample has approximately 260,000 distinct CDR3 sequences, with around 13% found just once. This clonotype was obtained from a man younger than 45 who received the YFV17D yellow fever vaccine. This sequence joins TRBV6-1 and TRBJ2-7; 9 nucleotides agree with TRBD2. This specimen was CD4+ T cells sorted from PBMCs, taken 45 days after the yellow fever booster vaccination. Written as DNA, the CDR3 is TGTGCCAGCACTGACCCTACCCGTGGGACTAGCACGCGCGAGCAGTACTTC. It specifies CASTDPTRGTSTREQYF.